Following are 12 T cell receptor beta chains from one sample sequenced in a study of blood T cell repertoires in COVID-19. Some clones are missing from TCRdb's copy, which holds only in-frame ones; the method was immunoSEQ multiplex PCR. The sample has some 240,000 clones, over 70% seen once. The sequencing sample was made of peripheral blood. The receptors stem from a woman in her 70s with acute or convalescent COVID-19.

This rearrangement joins TRBV19 to TRBJ1-5; D perhaps matches TRBD1 (6 bases). V shed 6 bases and J shed 4 bases, with 10 bases lying between them. Germline CDR1 LNHDA, CDR2 SQIVND (reference sequence). This CDR3 is 13 amino acids long. The CDR3 sequence: CASSTDRNQPQHF. CDR3 coding DNA: TGTGCCAGTAGCACGGACAGAAATCAGCCCCAGCATTTT.

The chain is built from TRBV2 and TRBJ1-2, with a tentative D call TRBD1 (6 bases). CDR1 is SNHLY, CDR2 FYNNEI, per germline. This CDR3 spans 14 amino acids. The V end was cut by 10 bases, the J end by 4 bases, with 19 bases between. CDR3 sequence reads: CATSRKGRGYGYTF. Here the CDR3 DNA reads TGTGCCACCTCCCGAAAGGGCAGGGGCTATGGCTACACCTTC.

This clone appeared a few times. CDR3 residues: CADPAGQGAADGEKLFF. CDR3 nucleotide sequence: TGTGCCGACCCCGCGGGACAGGGGGCAGCGGATGGAGAAAAACTGTTTTTT. This rearrangement joins TRBV5-3 to TRBJ1-4, with 12 bases lining up with TRBD1. TRBV5-3 is marked as an open reading frame, function uncertain. CDR3 length equals 17 residues. J was trimmed by 8 bases and V by 10 bases; bases with no gene match: 18.

The rearrangement joins TRBV7-9 to TRBJ2-1; TRBD2 agrees at 11 bases. The germline CDR1 and CDR2 sequences are SEHNR and FQNEAQ (reference sequence). V lost 0 bases to trimming and J lost 14 bases; unmatched junction nucleotides: 3. The CDR3 runs to 13 residues. Here the CDR3 DNA reads TGTGCCAGCAGCTTAGCTAGCGGGGGGGAGGAGTTCTTC. It translates to CASSLASGGEEFF.

The J gene is TRBJ2-7, the V gene TRBV7-2, with 7 bases matching TRBD2. The CDR3 is 16 amino acids. Germline loops: CDR1 SGHTA, CDR2 FQGNSA. V shed 0 bases, J shed 6 bases, and the junction held 11 bases outside the gene matches. The CDR3 DNA reads as TGTGCCAGCAGCTTAGCGCTAGGGGAGGGTCGGAGCGAGCAGTACTTC. It translates to CASSLALGEGRSEQYF.

This clone was observed a few times. The CDR3: CASSLGGTGAAGYTF. CDR3 DNA: TGTGCCAGCAGCCTGGGAGGGACAGGGGCGGCTGGCTACACCTTC. This rearrangement joins TRBV3-1 (or the pseudogene TRBV3-2) to TRBJ1-2; 10 bases line up with TRBD1. V shed 4 bases, J shed 7 bases, and the junction held 9 bases outside the gene matches. The CDR3 totals 15 residues. The germline V gene has CDR1 LGHDT and CDR2 YNNKEL (reference sequence).

The V call is TRBV4-1, the J call TRBJ2-3; 12 bases match TRBD2. Germline CDR1 and CDR2: MGHRA and YSYEKL. CDR3 length: 16 amino acids. V trimming: 6 bases; J trimming: 2 bases; junction bases outside the gene matches: 6. CDR3 sequence reads: CASSASGGADTDTQYF. As DNA, the CDR3 is TGCGCCAGCAGTGCTAGCGGGGGGGCCGACACAGATACGCAGTATTTT.

This rearrangement joins TRBV5-4 to TRBJ2-2, with D possibly TRBD2 on 7 matching bases. Germline loops: CDR1 SGHNT, CDR2 YYREEE (reference sequence). Trimming took off 4 bases at V and 0 bases at J, with 13 bases between the two ends. The CDR3 spans 16 residues. The CDR3 nucleotides read TGTGCCAGCAGCCGGGGGGCGGTTACGAACACCGGGGAGCTGTTTTTT. Encoded protein: CASSRGAVTNTGELFF.

This chain joins TRBV27 and TRBJ2-5; a weak D match, TRBD1 (5 bases). Looked up from germline, CDR1 is MNHEY and CDR2 is SMNVEV (reference sequence). Between the trimmed V and J ends, which lost 6 bases and 4 bases, there was a span of 15 bases. This CDR3 has 14 residues. CDR3 region: CASREQGMAETQYF. In DNA, the CDR3 is TGTGCCAGCAGGGAGCAGGGTATGGCAGAGACCCAGTACTTC.

The gene calls are TRBV5-1 and TRBJ2-3; weak D call: TRBD2 (6 bases). The V end lost 4 bases, the J end lost 6 bases, and 15 bases lay between the germline ends. This CDR3 has 14 residues. CDR1 and CDR2 from the germline V gene are SGHRS and YFSETQ. Here the CDR3 reads CASSVARGGDTQYF. CDR3 coding DNA: TGCGCCAGCAGCGTTGCGCGGGGCGGGGATACGCAGTATTTT. Full variable domain (rest looked up from reference TRBV5-1 and TRBJ2-3): KAGVTQTPRYLIKTRGQQVTLSCSPISGHRSVSWYQQTPGQGLQFLFEYFSETQRNKGNFPGRFSGRQFSNSRSEMNVSTLELGDSALYLCASSVARGGDTQYFGPGTRLTVL.

The sample holds a few counts of this clone. The gene calls are TRBV6-5 and TRBJ1-5; no firm D call. Trimming pared 8 bases from V and 3 bases from J, leaving 11 bases between. There are 13 residues in the CDR3. CDR1 is MNHEY and CDR2 is SVGAGI in the germline V gene. The CDR3 region is CASSRDLNQPQHF. The CDR3 bases are TGTGCCAGCTCCCGGGATCTCAATCAGCCCCAGCATTTT.

This rearrangement joins TRBV18 to TRBJ1-1; a possible D gene is TRBD1 (6 bases). Trimming stripped 4 bases from V and 2 bases from J, with 11 bases between. This CDR3 contains 14 residues. Germline loops: CDR1 KGHSH, CDR2 LQKENI. Here the CDR3 DNA reads TGTGCCAGCTCACGAACAGGGCCTAACACTGAAGCTTTCTTT. Its translation is CASSRTGPNTEAFF.